The present entry profiles one TCR beta chain with its context. These data originate in a study of blood T cell repertoires in COVID-19. In the study overall: Samples came from the United States, Italy and Spain, spanning acute and convalescent COVID-19. In each case, the material was cDNA or gDNA derived from T cells, B-cell-depleted T cells, or PBMCs.

Seattle participants joined during active infection and were tracked over time. V shed 5 bases and J 5 bases; nucleotides not matched to a gene: 8. The CDR3 is 14 amino acids. Germline V gene data show CDR1 as SGHVS and CDR2 as FQNEAQ. In the original analysis: Amplification with reference gene primers provided the estimates of nucleated cell counts. Assay: immunoSEQ multiplex PCR; the TCRdb copy retains only in-frame clones and omits some. The V and J calls and clone size are taken from that table; D and trimming were inferred from the DNA. The table has 350,000 to 450,000 clones, roughly 90% seen once; the top ten hold approximately 1.5%.

This clonotype was obtained from a woman aged 35 to 49 with COVID-19, enrolled during active disease. Material for sequencing was peripheral blood. The V gene is TRBV7-8, the J gene TRBJ1-1, with 7 bases that match TRBD1. The CDR3 coding sequence is TGTGCCAGCAGCGACAGGGATTTGGAGACTGAAGCTTTCTTT. Residues: CASSDRDLETEAFF. The full variable domain, in which reference TRBV7-8 and TRBJ1-1 provide the parts outside the CDR3, is GAGVSQSPRYKVAKRGQDVALRCDPISGHVSLFWYQQALGQGPEFLTYFQNEAQLDKSGLPSDRFFAERPEGSVSTLKIQRTQQEDSAVYLCASSDRDLETEAFFGQGTRLTVV.